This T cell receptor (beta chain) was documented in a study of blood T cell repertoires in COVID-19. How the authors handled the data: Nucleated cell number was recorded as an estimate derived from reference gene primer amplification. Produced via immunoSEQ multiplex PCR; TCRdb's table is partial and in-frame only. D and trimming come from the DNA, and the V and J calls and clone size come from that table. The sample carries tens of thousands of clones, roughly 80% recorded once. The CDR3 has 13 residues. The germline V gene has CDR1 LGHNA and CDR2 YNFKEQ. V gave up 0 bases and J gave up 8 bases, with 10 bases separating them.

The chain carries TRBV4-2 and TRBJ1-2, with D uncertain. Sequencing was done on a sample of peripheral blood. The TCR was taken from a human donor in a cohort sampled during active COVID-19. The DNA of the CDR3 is TGTGCCAGCAGCCAAGACCGAGGGCAAGGCTACACCTTC. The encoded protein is CASSQDRGQGYTF.